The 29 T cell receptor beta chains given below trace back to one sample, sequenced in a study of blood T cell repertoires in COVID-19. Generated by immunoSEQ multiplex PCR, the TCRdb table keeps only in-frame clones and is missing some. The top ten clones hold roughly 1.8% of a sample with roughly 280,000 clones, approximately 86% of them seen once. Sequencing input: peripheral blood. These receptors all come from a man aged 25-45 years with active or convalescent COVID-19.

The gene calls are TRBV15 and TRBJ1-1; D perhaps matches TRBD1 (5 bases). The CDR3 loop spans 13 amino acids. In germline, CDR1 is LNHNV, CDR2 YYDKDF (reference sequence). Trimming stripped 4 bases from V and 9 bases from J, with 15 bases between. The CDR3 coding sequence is TGTGCCACCAGCACAGCGAGGGACTTGCAAGCTTTCTTT. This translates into CATSTARDLQAFF. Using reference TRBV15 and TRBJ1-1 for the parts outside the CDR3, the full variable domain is DAMVIQNPRYQVTQFGKPVTLSCSQTLNHNVMYWYQQKSSQAPKLLFHYYDKDFNNEADTPDNFQSRRPNTSFCFLDIRSPGLGDTAMYLCATSTARDLQAFFGQGTRLTVV.

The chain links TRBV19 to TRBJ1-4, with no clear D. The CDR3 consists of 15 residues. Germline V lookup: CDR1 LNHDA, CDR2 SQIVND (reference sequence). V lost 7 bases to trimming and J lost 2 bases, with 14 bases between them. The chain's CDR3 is CASKGGGRTNEKLFF. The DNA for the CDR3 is TGTGCCAGTAAAGGAGGAGGCAGGACTAATGAAAAACTGTTTTTT.

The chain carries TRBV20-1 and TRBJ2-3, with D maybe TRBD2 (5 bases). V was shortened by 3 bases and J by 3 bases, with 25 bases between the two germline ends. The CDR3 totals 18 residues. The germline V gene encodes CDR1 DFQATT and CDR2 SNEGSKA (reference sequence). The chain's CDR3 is CSASWLAIPARMTDTQYF. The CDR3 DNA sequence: TGCAGTGCTAGTTGGCTAGCAATCCCAGCACGCATGACAGATACGCAGTATTTT.

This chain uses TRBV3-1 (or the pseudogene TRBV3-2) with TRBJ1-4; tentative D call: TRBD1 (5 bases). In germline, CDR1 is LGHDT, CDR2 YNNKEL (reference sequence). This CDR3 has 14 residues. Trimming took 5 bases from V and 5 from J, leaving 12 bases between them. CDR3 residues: CASSERQFNEKLFF. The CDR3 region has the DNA TGTGCCAGCAGCGAAAGACAGTTCAATGAAAAACTGTTTTTT.

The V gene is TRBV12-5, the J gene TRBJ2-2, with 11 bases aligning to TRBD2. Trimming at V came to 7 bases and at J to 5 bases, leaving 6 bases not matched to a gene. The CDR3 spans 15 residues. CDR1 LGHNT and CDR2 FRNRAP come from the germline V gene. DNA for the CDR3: TGTGCTAGTGACAAACTAGCGGGGGAAACCGGGGAGCTGTTTTTT. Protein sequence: CASDKLAGETGELFF. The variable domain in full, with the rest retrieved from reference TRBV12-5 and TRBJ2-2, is DARVTQTPRHKVTEMGQEVTMRCQPILGHNTVFWYRQTMMQGLELLAYFRNRAPLDDSGMPKDRFSAEMPDATLATLKIQPSEPRDSAVYFCASDKLAGETGELFFGEGSRLTVL.

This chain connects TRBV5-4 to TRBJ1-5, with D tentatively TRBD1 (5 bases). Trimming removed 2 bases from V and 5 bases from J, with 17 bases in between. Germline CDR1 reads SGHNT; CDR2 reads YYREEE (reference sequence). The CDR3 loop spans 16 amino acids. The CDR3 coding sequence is TGTGCCAGCAGCTTCAGCGGGGACGGAATTGATCAGCCCCAGCATTTT. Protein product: CASSFSGDGIDQPQHF.

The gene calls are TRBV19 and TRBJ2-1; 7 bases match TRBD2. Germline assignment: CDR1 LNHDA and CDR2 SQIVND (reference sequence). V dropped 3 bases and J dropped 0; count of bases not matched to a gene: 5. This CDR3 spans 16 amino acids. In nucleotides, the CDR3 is TGTGCCAGTAGTATTGGGGGGGACGACTCCTACAATGAGCAGTTCTTC. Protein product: CASSIGGDDSYNEQFF.

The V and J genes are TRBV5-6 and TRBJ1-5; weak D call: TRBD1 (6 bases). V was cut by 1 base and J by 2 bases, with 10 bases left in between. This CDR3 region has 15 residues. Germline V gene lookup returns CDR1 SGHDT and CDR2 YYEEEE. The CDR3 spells CASSLMSGGNQPQHF. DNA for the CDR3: TGTGCCAGCAGCTTGATGTCAGGGGGCAATCAGCCCCAGCATTTT.

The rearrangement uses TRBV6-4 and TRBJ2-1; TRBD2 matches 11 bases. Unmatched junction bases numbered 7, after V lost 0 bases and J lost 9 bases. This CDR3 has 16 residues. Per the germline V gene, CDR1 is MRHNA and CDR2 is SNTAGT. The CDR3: CASSDSNSGGAGEQFF. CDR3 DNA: TGTGCCAGCAGTGACTCGAATAGCGGGGGGGCCGGTGAGCAGTTCTTC.

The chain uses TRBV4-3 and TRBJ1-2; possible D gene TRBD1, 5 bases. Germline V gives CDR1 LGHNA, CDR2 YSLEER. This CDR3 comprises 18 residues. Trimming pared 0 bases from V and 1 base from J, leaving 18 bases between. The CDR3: CASSQDKIGGNLNYGYTF. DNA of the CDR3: TGCGCCAGCAGCCAAGATAAGATCGGGGGAAACCTTAACTATGGCTACACCTTC.

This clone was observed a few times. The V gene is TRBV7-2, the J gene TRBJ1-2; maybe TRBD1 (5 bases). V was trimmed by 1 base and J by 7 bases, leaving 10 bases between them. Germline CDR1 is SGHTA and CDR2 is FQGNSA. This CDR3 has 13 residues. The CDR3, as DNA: TGTGCCAGCAGCTTAGTCAGGGAAGGTGGCTACACCTTC. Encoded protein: CASSLVREGGYTF.

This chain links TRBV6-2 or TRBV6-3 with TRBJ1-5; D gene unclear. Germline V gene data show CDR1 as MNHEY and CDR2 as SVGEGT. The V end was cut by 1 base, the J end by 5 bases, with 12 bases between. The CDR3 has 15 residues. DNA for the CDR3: TGTGCCAGCAGTTACTATTTGGCCTTGGATCAGCCCCAGCATTTT. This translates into CASSYYLALDQPQHF.

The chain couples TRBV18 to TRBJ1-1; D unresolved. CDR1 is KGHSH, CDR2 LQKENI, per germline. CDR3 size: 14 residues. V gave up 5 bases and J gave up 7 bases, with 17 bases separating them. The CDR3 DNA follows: TGTGCCAGCTCAACTGGACTGGGCGCAGATGAAGCTTTCTTT. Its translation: CASSTGLGADEAFF.

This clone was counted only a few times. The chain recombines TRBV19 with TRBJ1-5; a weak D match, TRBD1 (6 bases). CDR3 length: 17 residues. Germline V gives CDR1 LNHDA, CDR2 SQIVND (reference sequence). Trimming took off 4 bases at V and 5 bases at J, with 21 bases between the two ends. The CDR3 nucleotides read TGTGCCAGTAGTAGGGCGCCGGGGGGGGCTCTGTATCAGCCCCAGCATTTT. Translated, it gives CASSRAPGGALYQPQHF.

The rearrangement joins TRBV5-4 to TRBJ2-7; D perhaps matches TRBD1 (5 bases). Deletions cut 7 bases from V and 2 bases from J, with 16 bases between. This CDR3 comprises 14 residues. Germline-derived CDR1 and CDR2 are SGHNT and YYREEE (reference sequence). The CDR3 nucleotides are TGTGCCAGCTCTGCCCAGGGAATTACCTACGAGCAGTACTTC. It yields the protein CASSAQGITYEQYF.

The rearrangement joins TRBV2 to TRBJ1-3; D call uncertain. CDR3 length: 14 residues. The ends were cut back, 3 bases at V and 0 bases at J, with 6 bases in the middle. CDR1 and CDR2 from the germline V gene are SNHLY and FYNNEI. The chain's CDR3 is CASSDDNSGNTIYF. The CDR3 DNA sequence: TGTGCCAGCAGTGATGACAACTCTGGAAACACCATATATTTT.

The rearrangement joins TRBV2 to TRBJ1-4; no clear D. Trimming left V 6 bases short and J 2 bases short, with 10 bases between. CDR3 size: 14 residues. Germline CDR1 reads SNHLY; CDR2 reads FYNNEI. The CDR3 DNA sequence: TGTGCCAGCAGACCTCCGGGTACTAATGAAAAACTGTTTTTT. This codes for CASRPPGTNEKLFF.

CDR3 sequence (DNA): TGTGCCAGCAGCCAAGACAGGGGATCATTCTACGAGCAGTACTTC. It translates to CASSQDRGSFYEQYF. This chain uses TRBV7-6 with TRBJ2-7; 8 positions match TRBD1. The CDR3 length is 15 residues. Germline V gene sequence: CDR1 SGHVS, CDR2 FNYEAQ. J lost 3 bases, V lost 5 bases, and 9 bases had no gene match. The complete variable domain, with remaining parts taken from reference TRBV7-6 and TRBJ2-7, reads GAGVSQSPRYKVTKRGQDVALRCDPISGHVSLYWYRQALGQGPEFLTYFNYEAQQDKSGLPNDRFSAERPEGSISTLTIQRTEQRDSAMYRCASSQDRGSFYEQYFGPGTRLTVT.

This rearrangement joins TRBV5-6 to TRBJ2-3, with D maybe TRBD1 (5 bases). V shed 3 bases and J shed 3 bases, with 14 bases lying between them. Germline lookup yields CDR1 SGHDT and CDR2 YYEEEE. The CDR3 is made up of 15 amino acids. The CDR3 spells CASSSGRAWTDTQYF. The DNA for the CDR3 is TGTGCCAGCAGCTCGGGCAGGGCGTGGACAGATACGCAGTATTTT.

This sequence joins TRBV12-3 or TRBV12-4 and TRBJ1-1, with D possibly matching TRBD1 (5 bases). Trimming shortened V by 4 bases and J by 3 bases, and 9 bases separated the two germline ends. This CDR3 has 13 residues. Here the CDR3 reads CASSSQGYTEAFF. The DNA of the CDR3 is TGTGCCAGCAGTTCCCAGGGCTACACTGAAGCTTTCTTT.

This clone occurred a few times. The CDR3 coding sequence is TGTGCCAGTGCACAGGGTGATGTTGGCGAGCAGTACTTC. Its protein product is CASAQGDVGEQYF. The chain uses TRBV18 and TRBJ2-7; the D gene is possibly TRBD1 (6 bases). This CDR3 region has 13 residues. V was shortened by 9 bases and J by 6 bases, with 18 bases between the two germline ends. In germline, CDR1 is KGHSH, CDR2 LQKENI.

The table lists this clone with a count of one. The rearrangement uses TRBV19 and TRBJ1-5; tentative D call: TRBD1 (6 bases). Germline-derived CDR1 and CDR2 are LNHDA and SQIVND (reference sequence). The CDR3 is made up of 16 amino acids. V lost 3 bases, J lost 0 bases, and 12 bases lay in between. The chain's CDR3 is CASSMTGQSSNQPQHF. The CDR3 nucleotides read TGTGCCAGTAGTATGACAGGACAGTCTAGCAATCAGCCCCAGCATTTT. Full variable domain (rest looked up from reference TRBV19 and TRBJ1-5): DGGITQSPKYLFRKEGQNVTLSCEQNLNHDAMYWYRQDPGQGLRLIYYSQIVNDFQKGDIAEGYSVSREKKESFPLTVTSAQKNPTAFYLCASSMTGQSSNQPQHFGDGTRLSIL.

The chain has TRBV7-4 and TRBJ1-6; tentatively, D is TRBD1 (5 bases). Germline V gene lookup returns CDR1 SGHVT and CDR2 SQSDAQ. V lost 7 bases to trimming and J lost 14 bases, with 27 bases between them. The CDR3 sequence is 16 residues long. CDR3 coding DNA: TGTGCCAGCAACCTCCCCCCCCCGGGACTTTATTTGACCCTCCACTTT. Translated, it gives CASNLPPPGLYLTLHF.

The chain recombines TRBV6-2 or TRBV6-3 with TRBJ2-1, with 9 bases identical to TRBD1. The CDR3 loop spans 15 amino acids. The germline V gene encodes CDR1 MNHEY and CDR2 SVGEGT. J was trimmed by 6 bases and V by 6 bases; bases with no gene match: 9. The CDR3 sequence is CASSNRDRVFNEQFF. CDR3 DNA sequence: TGTGCCAGCAGCAACCGGGACAGGGTTTTCAATGAGCAGTTCTTC.

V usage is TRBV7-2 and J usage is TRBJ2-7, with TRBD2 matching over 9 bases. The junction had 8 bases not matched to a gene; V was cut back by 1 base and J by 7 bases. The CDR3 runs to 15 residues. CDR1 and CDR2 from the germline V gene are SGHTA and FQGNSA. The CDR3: CASSLGRLAGSEQYF. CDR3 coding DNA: TGTGCCAGCAGCTTAGGCCGGCTAGCGGGGAGTGAGCAGTACTTC.

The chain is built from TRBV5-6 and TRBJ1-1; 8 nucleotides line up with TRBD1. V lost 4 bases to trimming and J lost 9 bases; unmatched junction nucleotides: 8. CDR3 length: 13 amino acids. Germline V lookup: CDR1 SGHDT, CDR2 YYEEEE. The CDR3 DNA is TGTGCCAGCAGCCTAGAACAGGGGGTTAAAGCTTTCTTT. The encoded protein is CASSLEQGVKAFF.

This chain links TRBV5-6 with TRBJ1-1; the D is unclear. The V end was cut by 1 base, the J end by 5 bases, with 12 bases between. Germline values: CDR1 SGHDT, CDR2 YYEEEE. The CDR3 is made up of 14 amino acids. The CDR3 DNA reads TGTGCCAGCAGCTTGTCGGGGTTCTCGACTGAAGCTTTCTTT. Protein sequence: CASSLSGFSTEAFF.

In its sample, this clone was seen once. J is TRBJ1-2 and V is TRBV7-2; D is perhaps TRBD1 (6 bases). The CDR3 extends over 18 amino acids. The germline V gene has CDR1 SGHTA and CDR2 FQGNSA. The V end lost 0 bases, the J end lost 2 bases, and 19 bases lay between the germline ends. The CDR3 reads CASSLALPRRTANYGYTF. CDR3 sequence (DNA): TGTGCCAGCAGCTTAGCTCTCCCGAGACGGACAGCCAACTATGGCTACACCTTC.

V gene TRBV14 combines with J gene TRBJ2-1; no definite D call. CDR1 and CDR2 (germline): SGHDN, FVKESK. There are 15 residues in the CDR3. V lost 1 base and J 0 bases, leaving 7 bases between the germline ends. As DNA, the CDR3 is TGTGCCAGCAGCCAAGTCCTGAGCTCCTACAATGAGCAGTTCTTC. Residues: CASSQVLSSYNEQFF. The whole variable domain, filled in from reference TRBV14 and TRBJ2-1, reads EAGVTQFPSHSVIEKGQTVTLRCDPISGHDNLYWYRRVMGKEIKFLLHFVKESKQDESGMPNNRFLAERTGGTYSTLKVQPAELEDSGVYFCASSQVLSSYNEQFFGPGTRLTVL.